This TCR beta chain was documented in a study of blood T cell repertoires in COVID-19. Study-level information: Italy, Spain and the United States were the sources of the convalescent and acute COVID-19 samples. T cells, B-cell-depleted T cells, or PBMCs provided the cDNA or gDNA that served as material.

Source study methods: Scientists estimated how many nucleated cells there were by amplifying reference gene primers. Data came from immunoSEQ multiplex PCR; TCRdb stores just in-frame clones and leaves some out. V and J calls and clone size are as listed in that table; D and trimming were resolved from the DNA. Of roughly 160,000 clones listed, roughly 80% were seen once; the top ten hold 11%. The sequenced material came from peripheral blood. This sequence originates from a man in his 70s with active or convalescent COVID-19.

CDR3 nucleotide sequence: TGCGCCAGCAGCCCGGGGACAGGGTTTGGCTATGGCTACACCTTC. Its translation is CASSPGTGFGYGYTF. This chain joins TRBV5-1 and TRBJ1-2, with TRBD1 identical over 9 bases. The germline gives CDR1 SGHRS, CDR2 YFSETQ. The CDR3 runs 15 residues. Losses at the gene ends were 4 bases for V and 4 bases for J; bases not matched to a gene: 8.